The TCR beta chain under discussion was sequenced for a study of blood T cell repertoires in COVID-19 (dated by TCRdb to the early 2020s). Looking at the study overall: The collaborator samples originated in the United States, Italy and Spain and spanned the acute and convalescent phases of COVID-19. The dataset comprised deeply sampled blood TCRbeta repertoires from subjects exposed to, actively infected with, or recovered from COVID-19. Where HLA class I and class II types were available, the types were taken from metadata supplied by the sample provider, not from assay-based typing. Samples came from the ongoing ImmuneRACE study (first 160 participants) plus 1,254 subjects from 6 global collaborators. The repertoires were released in a freely available public database meant as a resource for research on the immune response to SARS-CoV-2. Nearly every sample came with metadata listing a de-identified subject ID, COVID-19 status, age in years and sex. The material from the prospective study consisted of cDNA or gDNA derived from T cells, B-cell-depleted T cells, or PBMCs.

CDR1 and CDR2 are read off the germline V gene as SGDLS and YYNGEE. The V end loses 0 bases and the J end loses 9 bases, and a stretch of 13 bases separates them. The CDR3 measures 15 amino acids from cysteine to phenylalanine. CDR3 DNA only is kept here, 45 bases in frame from base 1. The sample holds one count of this clone. This receptor's antigen is unknown. Base-call qualities are not available, and no considerably larger clone is one nucleotide away. The investigation overall reported the following: The quantity of clinical and demographic metadata differed by source and by participant and was supplied without curation.

Whole blood was collected in K2EDTA tubes by collaborating institutions according to the institutions' own protocols. For TCRbeta analysis, collaborator samples were shipped as frozen whole blood, as isolated PBMCs, or as DNA extracted from either sample type. TCRbeta CDR3 regions were amplified from genomic DNA by means of the immunoSEQ Assay, a bias-controlled multiplex PCR. The study's processing was this. The number of nucleated cells in each sample was estimated by amplification of reference gene primers within the assay. To quantify the absolute abundance of each unique TCRbeta CDR3 rearrangement, sequence reads were collapsed and filtered. For each sample, productive Simpson clonality was calculated as the square root of Simpson's diversity index over productive rearrangements. What TCRdb holds here is the immuneACCESS table cut down to in-frame rearrangements. Part of the clones is not present; checked against another copy, under half of the missing clones reflect an unresolved V gene, and the others are unexplained. That table gives V, J and clone size, and the DNA gave D and trimming. Present in this sample are 95,000 to 120,000 clones, 80% to 90% of which were seen just once. Together, the top ten hold over 4% of the sample.

The TCR sequence derives from a woman in her 50s with acute or convalescent COVID-19. This chain is built from TRBV9 and TRBJ1-6; the D gene cannot be named for sure. Sequencing was done on a sample of peripheral blood. For the CDR3, the sequence is CASSVAYGMGSPLHF. The nucleotide sequence is given as TGTGCCAGCAGCGTAGCTTACGGGATGGGTTCACCCCTCCACTTT.